Included here is one T cell receptor beta chain sequence, with context. Its antigen is not identified. CDR1 SGHRS and CDR2 YFSETQ come from the germline V gene. V lost 0 bases and J lost 0; bases outside the gene matches: 2. The CDR3 is 15 residues long. PCR used 60 Vbeta primers and 13 Jbeta primers. In the original analysis: Among the unique TCR beta chains that a later analysis counted, about 84 million in all, about 11 million were shared. Assay used: immunoSEQ multiplex PCR; TCRdb lists only in-frame clones, some missing. V, J and clone size derive from that table, while D and trimming were established from the DNA sequence. The table shows 180,000 or so clones, with more than 60% occurring only once. This sample was taken from a study of cytomegalovirus exposure and HLA in healthy donors. Whole-study findings and limits: In a later analysis, HLA-associated beta chains showed higher expansion and lower generation probabilities than comparable chains. An Asian-associated ancestry cluster reportedly showed fewer N-insertions than the roughly 700-donor mean in a later analysis. Researchers had no immune exposure information except CMV serostatus available.

V usage is TRBV5-1 and J usage is TRBJ2-7, with TRBD2 identical over 8 bases. Sample: PBMCs. The TCR comes from a woman in her 40s in good health and CMV-seropositive. CDR3 DNA: TGCGCCAGCAGCTTGGTGGCGGGAGGCTCCTACGAGCAGTACTTC. Translated, it gives CASSLVAGGSYEQYF.